This record covers a single T cell receptor beta chain. Antigen unknown. This sample is drawn from a study of identical twins. Study-level results: Insertions were fewer in abundant cord blood beta clonotypes, whereas memory repertoires showed none of this pattern. The presence of invariant MAIT and iNKT cells could partly confound analyses of zero-insertion sequences.

Each CDR3 protein is one row after TCRdb ran MiXCR on the 5' RACE reads. The sample has 650,000 to 800,000 distinct CDR3 sequences, 8.5% to 9.5% seen once. Trimming took 5 bases from V and 6 from J; bases not matched to a gene: 11. This CDR3 has 16 amino acids. Germline V CDR1 and CDR2: MDHEN, SYDVKM. This same sample was also taken into another study, of yellow fever vaccine responses in identical twins. Turning to that study: Twins reportedly appeared to share part of their vaccine T cell response while keeping part individual.

This receptor was taken from a woman between 18 and 29 years old in good health. Sequencing was carried out using PBMCs. V gene TRBV28 combines with J gene TRBJ2-3, with 10 bases fitting TRBD2. The chain's CDR3 is CASSQMLAGGGDTQYF. CDR3 coding DNA: TGTGCCAGCAGTCAAATGTTAGCGGGGGGCGGGGATACGCAGTATTTT.